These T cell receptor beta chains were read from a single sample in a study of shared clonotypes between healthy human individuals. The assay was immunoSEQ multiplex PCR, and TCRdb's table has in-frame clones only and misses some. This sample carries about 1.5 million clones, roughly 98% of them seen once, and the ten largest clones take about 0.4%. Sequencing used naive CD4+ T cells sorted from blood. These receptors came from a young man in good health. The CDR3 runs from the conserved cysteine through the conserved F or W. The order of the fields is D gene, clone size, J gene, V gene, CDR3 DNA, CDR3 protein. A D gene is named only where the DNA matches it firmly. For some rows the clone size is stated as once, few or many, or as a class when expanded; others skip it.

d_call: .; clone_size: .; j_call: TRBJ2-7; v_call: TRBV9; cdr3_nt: TGTGCCAGCAGCGTCGAGGGTCCAACCGAGCAGTACTTC; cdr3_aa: CASSVEGPTEQYF
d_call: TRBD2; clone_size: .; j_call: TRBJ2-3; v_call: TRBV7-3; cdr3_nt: TGTGCCAGCAGCTCCCCTAGCGGGAGGGCCCTGGATACGCAGTATTTT; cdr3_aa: CASSSPSGRALDTQYF
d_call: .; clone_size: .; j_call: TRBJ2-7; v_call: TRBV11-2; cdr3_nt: TGTGCCAGCAGCTTAGATCCCTACCGCGGCAGCTCCTACGAGCAGTACTTC; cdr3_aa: CASSLDPYRGSSYEQYF
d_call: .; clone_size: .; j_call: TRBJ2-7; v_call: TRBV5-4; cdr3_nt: TGTGCCAGCAGCTTGTCCTCCTCCCTTACCTACGAGCAGTACTTC; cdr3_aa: CASSLSSSLTYEQYF
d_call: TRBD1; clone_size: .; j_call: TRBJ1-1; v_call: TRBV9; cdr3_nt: TGTGCCAGCAGCGTCGGGACAGACACTGAAGCTTTCTTT; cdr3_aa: CASSVGTDTEAFF
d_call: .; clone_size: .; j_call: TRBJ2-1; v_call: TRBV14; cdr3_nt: TGTGCCAGCAGCCTAGGACGGATCGAGCAGTTCTTC; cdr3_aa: CASSLGRIEQFF
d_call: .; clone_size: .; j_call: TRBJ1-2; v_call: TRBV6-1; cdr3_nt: TGTGCCAGCAGTTGGACAACTTATGGCTACACCTTC; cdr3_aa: CASSWTTYGYTF
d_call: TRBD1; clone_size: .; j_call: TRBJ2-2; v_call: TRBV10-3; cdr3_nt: TGTGCCATCAGTGTCAAGGACAGGGCCTCGAACACCGGGGAGCTGTTTTTT; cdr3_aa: CAISVKDRASNTGELFF
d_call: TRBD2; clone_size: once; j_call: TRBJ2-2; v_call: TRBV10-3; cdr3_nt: TGTGCCATCAATCGAGCGGGATCCCTCACCGGGGAGCTGTTTTTT; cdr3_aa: CAINRAGSLTGELFF
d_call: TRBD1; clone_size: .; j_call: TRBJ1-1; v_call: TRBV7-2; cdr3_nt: TGTGCCAGCAGCTTACTTCCGGGACAGATGAACACTGAAGCTTTCTTT; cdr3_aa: CASSLLPGQMNTEAFF
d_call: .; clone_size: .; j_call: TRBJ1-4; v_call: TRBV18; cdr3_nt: TGTGCCAGCTCACTCCTACAGAGGCCAACTAATGAAAAACTGTTTTTT; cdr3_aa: CASSLLQRPTNEKLFF
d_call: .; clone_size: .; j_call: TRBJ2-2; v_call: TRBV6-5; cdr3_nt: TGTGCCAGCAGTTGGGGAGAGGCCGGGGAGCTGTTTTTT; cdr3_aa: CASSWGEAGELFF
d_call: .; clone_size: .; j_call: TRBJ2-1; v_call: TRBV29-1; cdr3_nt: TGCAGCGTTGAAGTAGGGCGATCCTACAATGAGCAGTTCTTC; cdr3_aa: CSVEVGRSYNEQFF
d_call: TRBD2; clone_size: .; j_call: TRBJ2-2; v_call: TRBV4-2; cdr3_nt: TGTGCCAGCAGCCAAGATCCAGCGGGAGGGCTTACCGGGGAGCTGTTTTTT; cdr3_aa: CASSQDPAGGLTGELFF
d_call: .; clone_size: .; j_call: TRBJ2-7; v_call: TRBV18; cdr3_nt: TGTGCCAGCTCACCCAGCGGGTGGGGAGCCTACGAGCAGTACTTC; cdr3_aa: CASSPSGWGAYEQYF
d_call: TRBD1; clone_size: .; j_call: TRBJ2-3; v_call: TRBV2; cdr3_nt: TGTGCCAGCAAGCTGGACAGGGCATTCACAGATACGCAGTATTTT; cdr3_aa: CASKLDRAFTDTQYF
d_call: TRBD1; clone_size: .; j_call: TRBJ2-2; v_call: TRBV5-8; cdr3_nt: TGTGCCAGCATCCTTACAGGGGATCGGACCGGGGAGCTGTTTTTT; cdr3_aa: CASILTGDRTGELFF
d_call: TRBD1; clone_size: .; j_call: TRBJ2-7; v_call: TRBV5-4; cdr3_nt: TGTGCCAGCAGACCGACAGGGGCCATCACCTACGAGCAGTACTTC; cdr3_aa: CASRPTGAITYEQYF
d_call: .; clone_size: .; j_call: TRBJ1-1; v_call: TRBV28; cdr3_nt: TGTGCCAGCAGTTTAAGGCAGGCATCTGAAGCTTTCTTT; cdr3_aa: CASSLRQASEAFF
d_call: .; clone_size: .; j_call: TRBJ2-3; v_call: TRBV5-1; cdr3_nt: TGCGCCAGCAGTTTGGGGGGACCTAGCACAGATACGCAGTATTTT; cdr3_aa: CASSLGGPSTDTQYF
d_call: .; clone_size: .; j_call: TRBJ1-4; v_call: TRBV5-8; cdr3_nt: TGTGCCAGCAGCTCGGAGGGCAGTTATGAAAAACTGTTTTTT; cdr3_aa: CASSSEGSYEKLFF
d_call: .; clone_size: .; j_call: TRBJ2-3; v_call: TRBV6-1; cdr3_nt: TGTGCCAGCAGTGAAAAACTAGCCACAGATACGCAGTATTTT; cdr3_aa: CASSEKLATDTQYF
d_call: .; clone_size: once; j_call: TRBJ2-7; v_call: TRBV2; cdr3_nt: TGTGCCAGCAGCCTTGGACTACCCCGTTACGAGCAGTACTTC; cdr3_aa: CASSLGLPRYEQYF
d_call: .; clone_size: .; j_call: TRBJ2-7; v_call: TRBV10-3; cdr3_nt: TGTGCCATCAGTGAGTCCGGCGGCTCCTACGAGCAGTACTTC; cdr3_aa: CAISESGGSYEQYF
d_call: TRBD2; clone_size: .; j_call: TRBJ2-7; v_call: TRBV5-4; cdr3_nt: TGTGCCAGCAGCTTGGTGCTAGCGGGAGTAGGGGAGCAGTACTTC; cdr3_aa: CASSLVLAGVGEQYF
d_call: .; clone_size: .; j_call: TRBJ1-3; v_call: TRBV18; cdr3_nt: TGTGCCAGCTCACCACGGGTCACCGACTCTGGAAACACCATATATTTT; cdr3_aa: CASSPRVTDSGNTIYF
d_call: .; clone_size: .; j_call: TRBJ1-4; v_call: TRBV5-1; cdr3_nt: TGCGCCAGCAGCTCTGGCGGGTCACAAGGCGAAAAACTGTTTTTT; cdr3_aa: CASSSGGSQGEKLFF
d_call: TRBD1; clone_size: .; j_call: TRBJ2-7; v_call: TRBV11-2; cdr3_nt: TGTGCCAGCAGCTCGGCACTCCTTACCGGGACAGGGGGCTACGAGCAGTACTTC; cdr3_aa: CASSSALLTGTGGYEQYF
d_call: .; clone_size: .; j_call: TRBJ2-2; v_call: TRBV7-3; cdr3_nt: TGTGCCAGCAGCCAGGGCGGGGAGCTGTTTTTT; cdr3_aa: CASSQGGELFF
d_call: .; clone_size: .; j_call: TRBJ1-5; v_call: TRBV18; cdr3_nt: TGTGCCAGCTCACGAACAGGGAATCAGCCCCAGCATTTT; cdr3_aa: CASSRTGNQPQHF
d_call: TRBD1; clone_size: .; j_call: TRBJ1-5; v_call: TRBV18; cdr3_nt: TGTGCCAGCTCAGCCTTTTCCGGGACAGGGGTCAGCAATCAGCCCCAGCATTTT; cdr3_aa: CASSAFSGTGVSNQPQHF
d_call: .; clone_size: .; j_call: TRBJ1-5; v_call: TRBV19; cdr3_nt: TGTGCCAGTAGTCTCTGGGCAAAAGAAAATCAGCCCCAGCATTTT; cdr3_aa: CASSLWAKENQPQHF
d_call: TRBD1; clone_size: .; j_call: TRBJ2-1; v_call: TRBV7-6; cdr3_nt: TGTGCCAGCAGCTTATATAAAGGGGGACAGGGTTCCAATGAGCAGTTCTTC; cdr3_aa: CASSLYKGGQGSNEQFF
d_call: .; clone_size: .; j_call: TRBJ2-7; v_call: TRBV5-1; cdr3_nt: TGCGCCAGCAGCATGGGGAAATACGAGCAGTACTTC; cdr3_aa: CASSMGKYEQYF
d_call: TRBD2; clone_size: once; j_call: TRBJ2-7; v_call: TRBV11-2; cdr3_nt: TGTGCCAGCAGCTTAGCTAGCGGGACCCTTCTGGTCTACGAGCAGTACTTC; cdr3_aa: CASSLASGTLLVYEQYF
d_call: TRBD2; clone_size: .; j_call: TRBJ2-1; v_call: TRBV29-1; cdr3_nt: TGCAGCGTTGCCCTAGCGGGAGTCCCCAATGAGCAGTTCTTC; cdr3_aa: CSVALAGVPNEQFF
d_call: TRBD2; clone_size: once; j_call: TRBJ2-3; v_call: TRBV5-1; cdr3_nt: TGCGCCAGCAGCCTCCTGGGGACTACCCTCACCACGAATACGCAGTATTTT; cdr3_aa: CASSLLGTTLTTNTQYF
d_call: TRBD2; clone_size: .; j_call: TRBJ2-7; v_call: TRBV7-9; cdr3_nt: TGTGCCAGCAGCTACCCCGGGGGGGACGAGCAGTACTTC; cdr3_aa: CASSYPGGDEQYF
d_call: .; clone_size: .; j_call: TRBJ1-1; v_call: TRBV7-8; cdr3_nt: TGTGCCAGCAGCCGGTGGGACGGTTACACTGAAGCTTTCTTT; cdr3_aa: CASSRWDGYTEAFF
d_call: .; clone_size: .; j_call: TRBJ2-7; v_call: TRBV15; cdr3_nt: TGTGCCACCAGCAGAGATACCTGGGACGAGCAGTACTTC; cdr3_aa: CATSRDTWDEQYF
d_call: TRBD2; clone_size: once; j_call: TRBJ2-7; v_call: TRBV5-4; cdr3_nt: TGTGCCAGCAGTCTAGCGGGAGATAATTACGAGCAGTACTTC; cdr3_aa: CASSLAGDNYEQYF
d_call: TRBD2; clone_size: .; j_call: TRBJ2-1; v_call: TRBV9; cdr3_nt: TGTGCCAGCAGCCCAGGGACTAGCGGGTCTTACAATGAGCAGTTCTTC; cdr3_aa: CASSPGTSGSYNEQFF
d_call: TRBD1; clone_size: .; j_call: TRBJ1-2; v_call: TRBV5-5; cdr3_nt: TGTGCCAGCAGCCGCGGACAGGGGGTAAACTATGGCTACACCTTC; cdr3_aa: CASSRGQGVNYGYTF